Below are 20 T cell receptor beta chains sequenced from a single sample in a study of CD8 T cells in ankylosing spondylitis. Broader study findings: A TCR beta motif made of fewer than ten highly homologous variants seemed typical of ankylosing spondylitis blood.

From the 5' RACE reads, TCRdb called clonotypes with MiXCR, one entry per CDR3 protein. The table records about 220,000 distinct CDR3 sequences, approximately 16% of them present only once. The antigens for these receptors are not known. The material sequenced was blood, either unsorted or a sorted T cell fraction (not recorded which). These receptors originate from a male donor with ankylosing spondylitis.

V is TRBV30 and J is TRBJ2-5; D is unresolved. The V gene lost 0 bases and the J gene lost 0 bases, with 8 bases spanning the gap. This CDR3 has 14 residues. Looked up from germline, CDR1 is GTSNPN and CDR2 is SVGIG (reference sequence). As DNA, the CDR3 is TGTGCCTGGAGTGTACTTAATAACCAAGAGACCCAGTACTTC. It encodes CAWSVLNNQETQYF.

The DNA for the CDR3 is TGTGCCAGCAGTTACTCGGACAGGGCCCCCAAAGATACGCAGTATTTT. Translating gives CASSYSDRAPKDTQYF. The chain joins TRBV6-5 to TRBJ2-3, with 8 bases aligning to TRBD1. Trimming at V came to 0 bases and at J to 5 bases, leaving 7 bases not matched to a gene. This CDR3 has 16 amino acids. Germline assignment: CDR1 MNHEY and CDR2 SVGAGI.

This clonotype was picked up a small number of times. The chain links TRBV24-1 to TRBJ1-5, with TRBD1 matching over 7 bases. Germline-derived CDR1 and CDR2 are KGHDR and SFDVKD. The CDR3 runs 18 residues. J lost 3 bases, V lost 7 bases, and 17 bases had no gene match. CDR3: CATRHIRDRRSVNQPQHF. CDR3 coding DNA: TGTGCCACCAGGCACATCCGGGACAGACGTAGCGTCAATCAGCCCCAGCATTTT.

This chain links TRBV20-1 with TRBJ1-1, with no clear D. The CDR3 spans 12 residues. The ends were cut back, 2 bases at V and 0 bases at J, with 4 bases in the middle. Germline CDR1 and CDR2: DFQATT and SNEGSKA (reference sequence). CDR3 bases: TGCAGTGCTAGATTCCTGAACACTGAAGCTTTCTTT. Its protein product is CSARFLNTEAFF.

The chain links TRBV12-3 or TRBV12-4 to TRBJ1-1; D not certain. V lost 6 bases and J lost 7, with 12 bases in between. CDR3 length: 12 amino acids. Here the CDR3 DNA reads TGTGCCAGCAGCTTCAGAACAGTTGAAGCTTTCTTT. This codes for CASSFRTVEAFF.

The chain uses TRBV7-8 and TRBJ2-3; tentatively, D is TRBD2 (7 bases). Trimming took off 5 bases at V and 2 bases at J, with 17 bases between the two ends. The germline gives CDR1 SGHVS, CDR2 FQNEAQ. This CDR3 has 16 amino acids. The CDR3 DNA reads as TGTGCCAGCAGCAAGGAGGGGGGACTATACACAGATACGCAGTATTTT. Its protein is CASSKEGGLYTDTQYF.

In this sample, this clonotype turned up a few times. The J gene is TRBJ2-1, the V gene TRBV29-1, with unresolved D. The CDR3 spans 13 residues. Trimming removed 1 base from V and 8 bases from J, with 12 bases in between. Germline V CDR1 and CDR2: SQVTM, ANQGSEA. This CDR3 reads CSVEVLYTDEQFF. CDR3 coding DNA: TGCAGCGTTGAAGTTCTATATACCGATGAGCAGTTCTTC.

In its sample, this clonotype was seen a few times. The chain uses TRBV6-1 and TRBJ1-2, with 8 positions matching TRBD1. In germline, CDR1 is MNHNS, CDR2 SASEGT. The CDR3 is 14 residues long. With 4 bases clipped from V and 4 bases from J, the junction kept 5 bases outside the gene matches. This CDR3 reads CASSADRGPYGYTF. DNA for the CDR3: TGTGCCAGCAGTGCCGACAGGGGCCCCTATGGCTACACCTTC.

This clonotype was seen a few times. The rearrangement joins TRBV7-9 to TRBJ2-3; 11 positions match TRBD2. CDR3 length equals 15 residues. The V gene's germline CDR1 is SEHNR and CDR2 FQNEAQ (reference sequence). V dropped 5 bases and J dropped 4; count of bases not matched to a gene: 5. The DNA for the CDR3 is TGTGCCAGCAGCGCACTAGCGGGGGTGGCAGATACGCAGTATTTT. It translates to CASSALAGVADTQYF.

This clonotype was seen repeatedly, ten times or more. This sequence joins TRBV5-1 and TRBJ1-1; 9 bases are a match to TRBD1. Germline assignment: CDR1 SGHRS and CDR2 YFSETQ. This CDR3 has 17 residues. Unmatched junction bases numbered 11, after V lost 4 bases and J lost 1 base. The CDR3 here is CASSAREDRGANTEAFF. The CDR3, as DNA: TGCGCCAGCAGCGCCAGGGAGGACAGGGGAGCGAACACTGAAGCTTTCTTT.

This clonotype was recorded a few times. This sequence joins TRBV5-1 and TRBJ2-5; D may be TRBD2 (6 bases). The CDR3 runs 15 residues. From germline, CDR1 is SGHRS and CDR2 YFSETQ. Trimming left V 4 bases short and J 2 bases short, with 15 bases between. In DNA, the CDR3 is TGCGCCAGCAGCAAATTCCCGGGAGCGCAAGAGACCCAGTACTTC. Residues: CASSKFPGAQETQYF.

This clonotype was recorded a few times. This chain links TRBV7-9 with TRBJ1-5; no definite D call. The CDR3 sequence is 15 residues long. Per the germline V gene, CDR1 is SEHNR and CDR2 is FQNEAQ (reference sequence). V gave up 2 bases and J gave up 5 bases, with 13 bases separating them. CDR3 DNA: TGTGCCAGCAGCTTATCATGGGGTGAGGATCAGCCCCAGCATTTT. Residues: CASSLSWGEDQPQHF.

This clonotype occurred a few times. V usage is TRBV12-3 or TRBV12-4 and J usage is TRBJ2-1; 11 nucleotides line up with TRBD2. The CDR3 has 14 amino acids. Unmatched junction bases numbered 8, after V lost 6 bases and J lost 10 bases. CDR3 sequence: CASRVAGGPYEQFF. CDR3 in DNA: TGTGCCAGCAGGGTAGCGGGGGGGCCTTACGAGCAGTTCTTC.

The rearrangement links TRBV6-1 to TRBJ2-6; D is unresolved. Germline V gene sequence: CDR1 MNHNS, CDR2 SASEGT. V shed 7 bases and J shed 4 bases, with 11 bases lying between them. The length of the CDR3 is 14 residues. CDR3 in DNA: TGTGCCAGCATGGACGGTTCGGGGGCCAACGTCCTGACTTTC. Translating it yields CASMDGSGANVLTF.

This chain connects TRBV6-5 to TRBJ2-1, with D possibly TRBD2 on 5 matching bases. V lost 2 bases and J 7 bases, leaving 9 bases between the germline ends. The CDR3 spans 13 residues. Per the germline V gene, CDR1 is MNHEY and CDR2 is SVGAGI. CDR3 DNA sequence: TGTGCCAGCAGTTACGTCCCGGGGAATGAGCAGTTCTTC. Translating gives CASSYVPGNEQFF.

This clonotype was counted between two and nine times. The rearrangement uses TRBV6-1 and TRBJ2-3, with 10 bases identical to TRBD2. Germline V CDR1 and CDR2: MNHNS, SASEGT. The V and J ends lost 2 bases and 4 bases, in that order; junction bases with no gene match: 3. The CDR3 covers 15 residues. CDR3 residues: CASSEQAGGSDTQYF. The CDR3 coding sequence is TGTGCCAGCAGTGAACAAGCGGGGGGGTCAGATACGCAGTATTTT.

This clonotype came up a few times. The chain uses TRBV15 and TRBJ1-2; D is unresolved. The length of the CDR3 is 16 residues. V was clipped by 0 bases and J by 2 bases, with 13 bases between them. Germline values: CDR1 LNHNV, CDR2 YYDKDF (reference sequence). In nucleotides, the CDR3 is TGTGCCACCAGCAGAGATCTGGCAGGACTAAACTATGGCTACACCTTC. Amino acid sequence: CATSRDLAGLNYGYTF. Using reference TRBV15 and TRBJ1-2 for the parts outside the CDR3, the full variable domain is DAMVIQNPRYQVTQFGKPVTLSCSQTLNHNVMYWYQQKSSQAPKLLFHYYDKDFNNEADTPDNFQSRRPNTSFCFLDIRSPGLGDTAMYLCATSRDLAGLNYGYTFGSGTRLTVV.

J is TRBJ2-7 and V is TRBV20-1; D possibly matches TRBD1 or TRBD2 (6 bases each). Germline lookup yields CDR1 DFQATT and CDR2 SNEGSKA (reference sequence). Trimming removed 3 bases at V and 6 bases at J, with 27 bases between. The CDR3 length is 17 residues. The DNA for the CDR3 is TGCAGTGCTAGGGGGGCCCTGACGGGATGGGGACTCGGCGAGCAGTACTTC. Its protein product is CSARGALTGWGLGEQYF.

This clonotype has a handful of counts. The chain links TRBV4-3 to TRBJ2-7; 8 positions agree with TRBD2. The CDR3 runs 15 residues. The germline CDR1 and CDR2 sequences are LGHNA and YSLEER. J gave up 3 bases and V 0 bases, and 4 bases lay outside the gene matches. DNA of the CDR3: TGCGCCAGCAGCCAAGATCGGGGGGGCGGCTACGAGCAGTACTTC. Its translation is CASSQDRGGGYEQYF.

This clonotype was detected a few times. V gene TRBV4-1 combines with J gene TRBJ2-1; 8 bases map to TRBD2. The CDR3 covers 16 residues. Per germline, CDR1 MGHRA and CDR2 YSYEKL. The V segment lost 0 bases and the J segment 6 bases; nucleotides outside the gene matches: 7. CDR3 DNA: TGCGCCAGCAGCCAAGATAGGAGCGGGAGAGGCAATGAGCAGTTCTTC. Its protein is CASSQDRSGRGNEQFF.